The present T cell receptor beta chain was sequenced within a study of metastatic and nonmetastatic thyroid tumors. About the study: A comparison of repertoires was made across blood and tumor or nodule tissue from malignant and benign thyroid patients. Overall study results and limits: Significantly higher TCR beta diversity was reportedly seen in malignant thyroid tumors than benign nodules, in blood and tumor.

This clone was counted once. The antigen remains unidentified. As handled by the study authors: What underpinned the distant-metastasis classifier for papillary thyroid cancer was the set of CDR3 differences across clinicopathological groups. MiXCR was used by TCRdb to re-call the PCR reads. TCRdb's processing, not the authors' own work, is the source of the V and J calls. The sample has approximately 21,000 clones; about 25% are singletons. No treatment had been given to any patient before thyroid surgery. From germline, CDR1 is SNHLY and CDR2 FYNNEI. CDR3 length: 20 residues. The V gene lost 1 base and the J gene lost 3 bases, with 28 bases spanning the gap.

The TCR comes from a female donor with papillary thyroid cancer or a benign thyroid nodule (not recorded which). Some clones in this sample may be carry-over from other donors' samples. The sequenced sample was tumor tissue. J is TRBJ2-7 and V is TRBV2, with TRBD2 as a possible D gene (7 bases). The CDR3 here is CASSEVILRLEGGQGYEQYF. As DNA, the CDR3 is TGTGCCAGCAGTGAAGTTATATTGCGTCTAGAGGGGGGGCAGGGCTACGAGCAGTACTTC.